This entry lists 10 T cell receptor beta chains sequenced from one sample in a study of CD8 T cells in ankylosing spondylitis. TCRdb reprocessed the 5' RACE reads via MiXCR and lists one record per CDR3 protein. The table has fewer than 250,000 distinct CDR3 sequences, about 30% seen once. The specimen sequenced was blood, either unsorted or a sorted T cell fraction (not recorded which). The source is a male donor with ankylosing spondylitis or in good health (not recorded which).

CDR3 bases: TGCAGTGCCCCAGCGGGCGGAATCTATGGCTACACCTTC. Translating it yields CSAPAGGIYGYTF. This chain links TRBV20-1 with TRBJ1-2; no clear D. The CDR3 runs 13 residues. Germline V CDR1 and CDR2: DFQATT, SNEGSKA (reference sequence). Trimming stripped 6 bases from V and 4 bases from J, with 15 bases between.

This clonotype occurred a few times. This chain connects TRBV12-3 or TRBV12-4 to TRBJ1-5; D possibly corresponds to TRBD1 (5 bases). The V gene lost 5 bases and the J gene lost 5 bases, with 13 bases spanning the gap. The CDR3 totals 14 residues. CDR3 nucleotide sequence: TGTGCCAGCAGTACTGGCAGGGTGGATCAGCCCCAGCATTTT. Protein product: CASSTGRVDQPQHF.

The chain is built from TRBV6-5 and TRBJ2-7, with D possibly called TRBD1 or TRBD2 (7 bases each). Germline V lookup: CDR1 MNHEY, CDR2 SVGAGI. Trimming stripped 2 bases from V and 4 bases from J, with 15 bases between. The CDR3 extends over 15 amino acids. Here the CDR3 reads CASSYGGGQQYEQYF. The CDR3 nucleotides read TGTGCCAGCAGTTACGGGGGGGGACAGCAATACGAGCAGTACTTC.

V and J are TRBV3-1 and TRBJ2-5; a weak D match, TRBD1 (6 bases). The germline V gene has CDR1 LGHDT and CDR2 YNNKEL (reference sequence). Trimming pared 1 base from V and 2 bases from J, leaving 8 bases between. CDR3 length equals 14 residues. In DNA form, the CDR3 reads TGTGCCAGCAGCCAAGGGACAGAACAAGAGACCCAGTACTTC. Translated, it gives CASSQGTEQETQYF.

The J gene is TRBJ2-7, the V gene TRBV5-5; D remains unclear. CDR3 length: 12 residues. Germline loops: CDR1 SGHKS, CDR2 YYEKEE (reference sequence). V was cut by 1 base and J by 4 bases, with 6 bases left in between. CDR3: CASSLSPYEQYF. CDR3 in DNA: TGTGCCAGCAGCTTGAGTCCTTACGAGCAGTACTTC.

The chain uses TRBV7-9 and TRBJ1-1; possible D gene TRBD1, 5 bases. Germline CDR1 is SEHNR and CDR2 is FQNEAQ (reference sequence). V gave up 2 bases and J gave up 1 base, with 8 bases separating them. The CDR3 is made up of 14 amino acids. CDR3 sequence: CASSLRGPNTEAFF. The CDR3 coding sequence is TGTGCCAGCAGCTTAAGGGGCCCGAACACTGAAGCTTTCTTT.

This clonotype was detected ten times or more. The V and J genes are TRBV12-3 or TRBV12-4 and TRBJ2-1; no definite D call. Trimming cost V 1 base and J 1 base, with 5 bases left between them. The CDR3 consists of 14 residues. The CDR3 spells CASSLGGSYNEQFF. CDR3 bases: TGTGCCAGCAGTTTAGGGGGTTCCTACAATGAGCAGTTCTTC.

This clonotype came up a few times. The chain couples TRBV29-1 to TRBJ2-2, with 11 bases aligning to TRBD1. Germline loops: CDR1 SQVTM, CDR2 ANQGSEA. This CDR3 comprises 13 residues. With 7 bases clipped from V and 5 bases from J, the junction kept 3 bases outside the gene matches. CDR3 amino acids: CSGRDRGTGELFF. CDR3 DNA: TGCAGCGGTCGGGACAGGGGGACCGGGGAGCTGTTTTTT.

This clonotype turned up a few times. This chain connects TRBV20-1 to TRBJ2-2; 7 nucleotides line up with TRBD2. Germline V gene lookup returns CDR1 DFQATT and CDR2 SNEGSKA (reference sequence). V gave up 6 bases and J gave up 2 bases; unmatched junction bases: 9. The CDR3 covers 15 residues. DNA of the CDR3: TGCAGTGCCCGGTGGGGGGGTCTAAACACCGGGGAGCTGTTTTTT. Its protein product is CSARWGGLNTGELFF.

The chain is built from TRBV29-1 and TRBJ2-1, with 9 bases that match TRBD2. CDR3 length: 16 amino acids. Unmatched junction bases numbered 7, after V lost 0 bases and J lost 4 bases. Germline CDR1 SQVTM, CDR2 ANQGSEA. The CDR3 sequence: CSVEEDTSGRYNEQFF. The CDR3 region has the DNA TGCAGCGTTGAAGAAGATACTAGCGGGCGATACAATGAGCAGTTCTTC.